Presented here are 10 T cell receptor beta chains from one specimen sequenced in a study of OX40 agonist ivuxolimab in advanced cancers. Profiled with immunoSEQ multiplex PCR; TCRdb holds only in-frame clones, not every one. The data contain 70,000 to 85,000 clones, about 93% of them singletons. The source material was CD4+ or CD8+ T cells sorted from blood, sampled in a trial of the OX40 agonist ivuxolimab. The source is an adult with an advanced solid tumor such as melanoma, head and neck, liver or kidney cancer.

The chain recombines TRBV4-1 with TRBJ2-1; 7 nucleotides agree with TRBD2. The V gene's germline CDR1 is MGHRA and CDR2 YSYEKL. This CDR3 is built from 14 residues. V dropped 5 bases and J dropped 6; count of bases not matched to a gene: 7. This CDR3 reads CASSLAGVGNEQFF. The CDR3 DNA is TGCGCCAGCAGCTTGGCGGGAGTGGGCAATGAGCAGTTCTTC.

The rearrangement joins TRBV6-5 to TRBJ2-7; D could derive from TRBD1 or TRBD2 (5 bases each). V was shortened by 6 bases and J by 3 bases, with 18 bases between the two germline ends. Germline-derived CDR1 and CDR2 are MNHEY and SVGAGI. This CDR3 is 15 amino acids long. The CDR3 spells CASRTLGEQIYEQYF. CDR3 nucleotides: TGTGCCAGCAGAACCCTGGGGGAGCAAATCTACGAGCAGTACTTC.

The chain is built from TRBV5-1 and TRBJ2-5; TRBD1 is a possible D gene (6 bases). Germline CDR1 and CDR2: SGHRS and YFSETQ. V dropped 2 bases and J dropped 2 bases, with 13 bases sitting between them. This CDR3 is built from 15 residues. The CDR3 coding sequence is TGCGCCAGCAGCTTTAGTCAGGGGCCTCAAGAGACCCAGTACTTC. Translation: CASSFSQGPQETQYF.

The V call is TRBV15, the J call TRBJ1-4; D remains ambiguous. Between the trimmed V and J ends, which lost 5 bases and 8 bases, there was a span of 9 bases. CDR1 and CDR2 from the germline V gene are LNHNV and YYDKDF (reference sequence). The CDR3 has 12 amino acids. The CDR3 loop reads CATSGPGEKLFF. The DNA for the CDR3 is TGTGCCACCAGCGGTCCAGGCGAAAAACTGTTTTTT.

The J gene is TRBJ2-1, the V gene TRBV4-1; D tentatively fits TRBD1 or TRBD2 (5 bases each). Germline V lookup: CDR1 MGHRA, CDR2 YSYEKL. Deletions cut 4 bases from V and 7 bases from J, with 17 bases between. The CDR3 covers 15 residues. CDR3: CASSPLGTALNEQFF. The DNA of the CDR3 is TGCGCCAGCAGCCCCTTGGGGACCGCACTAAATGAGCAGTTCTTC.

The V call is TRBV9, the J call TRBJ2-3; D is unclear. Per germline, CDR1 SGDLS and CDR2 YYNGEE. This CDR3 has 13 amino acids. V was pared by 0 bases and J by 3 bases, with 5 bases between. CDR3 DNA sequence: TGTGCCAGCAGCGTAGTCGGTACAGATACGCAGTATTTT. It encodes CASSVVGTDTQYF.

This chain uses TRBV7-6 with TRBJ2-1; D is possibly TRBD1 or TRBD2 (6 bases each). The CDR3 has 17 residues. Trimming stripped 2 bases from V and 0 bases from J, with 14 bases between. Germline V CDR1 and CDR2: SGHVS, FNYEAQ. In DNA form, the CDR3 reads TGTGCCAGCAGCTTAAAAAGGTGGGGGGCCTCCTACAATGAGCAGTTCTTC. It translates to CASSLKRWGASYNEQFF.

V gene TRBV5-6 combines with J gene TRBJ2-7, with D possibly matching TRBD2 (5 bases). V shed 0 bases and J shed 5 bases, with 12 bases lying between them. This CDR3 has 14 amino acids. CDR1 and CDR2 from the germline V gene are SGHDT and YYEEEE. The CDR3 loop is CASSLDAAENEQYF. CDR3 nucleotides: TGTGCCAGCAGCTTGGATGCAGCGGAGAACGAGCAGTACTTC.

The CDR3 loop reads CASSTSAGREAFF. DNA of the CDR3: TGTGCCAGTAGTACTTCGGCAGGCCGGGAAGCTTTCTTT. V usage is TRBV19 and J usage is TRBJ1-1, with D unclear. In germline, CDR1 is LNHDA, CDR2 SQIVND (reference sequence). CDR3 length equals 13 residues. Trimming removed 4 bases at V and 8 bases at J, with 14 bases between.

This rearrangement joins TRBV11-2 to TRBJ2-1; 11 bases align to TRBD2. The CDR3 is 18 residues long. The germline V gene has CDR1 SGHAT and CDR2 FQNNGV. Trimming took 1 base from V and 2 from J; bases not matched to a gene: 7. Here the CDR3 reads CASSLVLLAGATYNEQFF. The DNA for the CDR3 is TGTGCCAGCAGCTTAGTCTTACTAGCGGGAGCAACCTACAATGAGCAGTTCTTC.